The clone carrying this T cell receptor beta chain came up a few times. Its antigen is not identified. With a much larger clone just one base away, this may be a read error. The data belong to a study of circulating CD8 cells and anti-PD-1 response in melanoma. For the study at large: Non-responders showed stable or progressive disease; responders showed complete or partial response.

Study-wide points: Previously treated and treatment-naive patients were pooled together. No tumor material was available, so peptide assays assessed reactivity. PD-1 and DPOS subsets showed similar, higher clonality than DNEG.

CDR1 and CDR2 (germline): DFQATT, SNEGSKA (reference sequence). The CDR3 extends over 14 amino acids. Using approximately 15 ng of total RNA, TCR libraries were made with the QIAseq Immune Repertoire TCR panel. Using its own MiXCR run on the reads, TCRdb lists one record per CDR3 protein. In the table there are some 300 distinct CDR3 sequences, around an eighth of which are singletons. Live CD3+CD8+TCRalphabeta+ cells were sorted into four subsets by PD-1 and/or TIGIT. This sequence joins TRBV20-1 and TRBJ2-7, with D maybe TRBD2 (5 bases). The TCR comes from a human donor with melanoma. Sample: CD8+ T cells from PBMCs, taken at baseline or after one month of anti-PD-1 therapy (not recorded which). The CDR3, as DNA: TGCGGTGCTAGCAAGGGATCCTCTAGCTACGAGCAGTACTTC. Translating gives CGASKGSSSYEQYF.